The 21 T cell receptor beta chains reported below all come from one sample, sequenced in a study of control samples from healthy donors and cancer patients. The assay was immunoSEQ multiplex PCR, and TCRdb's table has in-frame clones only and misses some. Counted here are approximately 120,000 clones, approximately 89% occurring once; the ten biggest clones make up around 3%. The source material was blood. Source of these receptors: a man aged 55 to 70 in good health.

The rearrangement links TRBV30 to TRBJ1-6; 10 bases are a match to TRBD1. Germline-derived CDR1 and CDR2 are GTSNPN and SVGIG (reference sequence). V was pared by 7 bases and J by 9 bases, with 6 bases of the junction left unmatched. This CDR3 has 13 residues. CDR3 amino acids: CASDGTGVSPLHF. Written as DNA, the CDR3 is TGTGCCTCCGATGGGACAGGGGTTTCACCCCTCCACTTT.

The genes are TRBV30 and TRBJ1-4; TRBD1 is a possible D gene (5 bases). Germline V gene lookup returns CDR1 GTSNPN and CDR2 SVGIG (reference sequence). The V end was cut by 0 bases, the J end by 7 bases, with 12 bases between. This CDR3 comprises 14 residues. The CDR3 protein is CAWSVSRVGEKLFF. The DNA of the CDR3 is TGTGCCTGGAGTGTAAGCAGGGTCGGTGAAAAACTGTTTTTT.

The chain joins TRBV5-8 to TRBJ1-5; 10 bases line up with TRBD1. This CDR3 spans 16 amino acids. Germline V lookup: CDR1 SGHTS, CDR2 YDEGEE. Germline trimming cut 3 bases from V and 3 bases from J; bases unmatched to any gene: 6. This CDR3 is CASSSGQGINNQPQHF. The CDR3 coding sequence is TGTGCCAGCAGCTCGGGACAGGGGATTAACAATCAGCCCCAGCATTTT.

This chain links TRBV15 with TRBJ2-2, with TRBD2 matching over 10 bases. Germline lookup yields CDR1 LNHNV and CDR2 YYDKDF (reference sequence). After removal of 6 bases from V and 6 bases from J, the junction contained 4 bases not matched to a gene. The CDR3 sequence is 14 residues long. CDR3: CATRPGLASGELFF. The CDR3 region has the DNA TGTGCCACCAGGCCGGGACTAGCGTCCGGGGAGCTGTTTTTT. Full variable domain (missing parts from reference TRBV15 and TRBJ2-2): DAMVIQNPRYQVTQFGKPVTLSCSQTLNHNVMYWYQQKSSQAPKLLFHYYDKDFNNEADTPDNFQSRRPNTSFCFLDIRSPGLGDTAMYLCATRPGLASGELFFGEGSRLTVL.

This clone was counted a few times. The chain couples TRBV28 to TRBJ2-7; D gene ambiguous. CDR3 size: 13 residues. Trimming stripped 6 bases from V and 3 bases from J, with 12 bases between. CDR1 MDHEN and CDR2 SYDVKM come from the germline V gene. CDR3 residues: CASRQSLIYEQYF. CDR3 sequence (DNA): TGTGCCAGCAGACAGTCCCTCATCTACGAGCAGTACTTC.

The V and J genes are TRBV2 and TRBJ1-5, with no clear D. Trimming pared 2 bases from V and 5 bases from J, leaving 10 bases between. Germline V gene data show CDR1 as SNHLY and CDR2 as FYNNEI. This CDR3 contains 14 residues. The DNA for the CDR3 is TGTGCCAGCAGTGAACCTCACGGCTATCAGCCCCAGCATTTT. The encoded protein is CASSEPHGYQPQHF.

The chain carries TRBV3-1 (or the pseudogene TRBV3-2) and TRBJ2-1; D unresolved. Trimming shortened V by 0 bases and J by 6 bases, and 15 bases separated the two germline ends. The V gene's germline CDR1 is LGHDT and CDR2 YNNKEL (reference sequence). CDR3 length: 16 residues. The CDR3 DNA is TGTGCCAGCAGCCAAGATAGGGCAAAAGCGTCCAATGAGCAGTTCTTC. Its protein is CASSQDRAKASNEQFF.

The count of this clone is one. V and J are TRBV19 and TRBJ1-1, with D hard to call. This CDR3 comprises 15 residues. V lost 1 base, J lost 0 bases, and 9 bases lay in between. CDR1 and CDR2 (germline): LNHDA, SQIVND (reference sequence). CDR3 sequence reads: CASSIVPGLNTEAFF. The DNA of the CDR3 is TGTGCCAGTAGTATAGTCCCAGGACTGAACACTGAAGCTTTCTTT.

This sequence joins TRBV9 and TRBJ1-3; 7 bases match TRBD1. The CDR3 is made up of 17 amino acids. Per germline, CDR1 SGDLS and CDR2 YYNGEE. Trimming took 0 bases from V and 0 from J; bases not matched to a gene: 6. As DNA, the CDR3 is TGTGCCAGCAGCGTAGCTAGTCGACAGGGCTCTGGAAACACCATATATTTT. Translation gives CASSVASRQGSGNTIYF.

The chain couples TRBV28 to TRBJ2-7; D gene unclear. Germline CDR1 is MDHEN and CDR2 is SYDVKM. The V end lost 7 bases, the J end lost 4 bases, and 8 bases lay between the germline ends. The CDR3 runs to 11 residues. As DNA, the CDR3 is TGTGCCAGCACCCTAAATTACGAGCAGTACTTC. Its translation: CASTLNYEQYF.

The CDR3 reads CASSPYSGGRGDTQYF. In DNA form, the CDR3 reads TGCGCCAGCAGCCCTTATAGCGGGGGTCGTGGTGATACGCAGTATTTT. The V gene is TRBV4-3, the J gene TRBJ2-3; 9 bases fit TRBD2. The germline V gene has CDR1 LGHNA and CDR2 YSLEER. CDR3 length: 16 residues. Trimming at V came to 4 bases and at J to 6 bases, leaving 11 bases not matched to a gene.

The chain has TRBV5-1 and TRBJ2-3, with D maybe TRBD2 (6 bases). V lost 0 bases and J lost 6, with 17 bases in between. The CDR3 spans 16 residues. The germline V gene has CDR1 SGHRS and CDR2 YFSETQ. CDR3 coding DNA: TGCGCCAGCAGCTTGGAATTAGCGGCACCCTCCGATACGCAGTATTTT. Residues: CASSLELAAPSDTQYF.

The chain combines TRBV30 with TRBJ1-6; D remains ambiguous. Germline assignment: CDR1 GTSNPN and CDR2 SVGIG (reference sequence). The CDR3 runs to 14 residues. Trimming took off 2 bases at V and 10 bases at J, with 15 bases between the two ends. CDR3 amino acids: CAWSPQETGSPLHF. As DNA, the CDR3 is TGTGCCTGGAGTCCCCAAGAGACTGGCTCACCCCTCCACTTT.

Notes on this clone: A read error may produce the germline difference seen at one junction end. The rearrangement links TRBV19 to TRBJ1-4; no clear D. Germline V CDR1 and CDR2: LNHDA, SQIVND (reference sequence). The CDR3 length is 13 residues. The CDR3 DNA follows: TGTGCCAGTAGTCTAGACTTGGTGGAAAAACTGTTTTTT. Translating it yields CASSLDLVEKLFF. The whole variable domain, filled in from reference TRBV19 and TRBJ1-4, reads DGGITQSPKYLFRKEGQNVTLSCEQNLNHDAMYWYRQDPGQGLRLIYYSQIVNDFQKGDIAEGYSVSREKKESFPLTVTSAQKNPTAFYLCASSLDLVEKLFFGSGTQLSVL.

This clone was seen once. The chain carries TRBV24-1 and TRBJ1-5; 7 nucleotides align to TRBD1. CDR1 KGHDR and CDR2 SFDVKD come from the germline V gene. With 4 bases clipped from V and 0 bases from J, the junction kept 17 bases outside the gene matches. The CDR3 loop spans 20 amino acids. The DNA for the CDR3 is TGTGCCACCAGTGAGCCCGACAGGGTGCCCGGGTCAGTTAGCAATCAGCCCCAGCATTTT. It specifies CATSEPDRVPGSVSNQPQHF.

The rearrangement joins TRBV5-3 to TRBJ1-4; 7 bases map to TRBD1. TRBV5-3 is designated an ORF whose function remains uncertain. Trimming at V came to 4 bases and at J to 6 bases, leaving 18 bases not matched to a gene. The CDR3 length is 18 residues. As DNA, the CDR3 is TGTGCCAGAAGCCTCCGGGACAGCCGCCTCCAGAGAGATGAAAAACTGTTTTTT. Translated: CARSLRDSRLQRDEKLFF.

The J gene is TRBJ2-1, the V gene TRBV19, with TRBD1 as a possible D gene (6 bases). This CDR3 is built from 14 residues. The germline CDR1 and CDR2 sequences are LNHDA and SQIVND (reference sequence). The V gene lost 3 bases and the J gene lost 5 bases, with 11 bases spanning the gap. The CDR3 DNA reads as TGTGCCAGTAGTATCTGGACAGAAGACAATGAGCAGTTCTTC. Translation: CASSIWTEDNEQFF.

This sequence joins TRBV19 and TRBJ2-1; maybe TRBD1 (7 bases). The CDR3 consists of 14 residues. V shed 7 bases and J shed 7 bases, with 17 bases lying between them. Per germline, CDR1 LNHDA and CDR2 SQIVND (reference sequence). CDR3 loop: CASKVQTGRNEQFF. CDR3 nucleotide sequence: TGTGCCAGTAAGGTACAGACAGGGAGGAATGAGCAGTTCTTC.

CDR3 sequence reads: CASSQLWRATNEKLFF. CDR3 DNA sequence: TGCGCCAGCAGTCAACTATGGAGAGCAACTAATGAAAAACTGTTTTTT. The rearrangement uses TRBV23-1 and TRBJ1-4; D is uncertain. TRBV23-1 is annotated as an ORF whose role is uncertain. The CDR3 is 16 amino acids. With 2 bases removed from V and 0 bases from J, the gap between germline ends came to 10 bases.

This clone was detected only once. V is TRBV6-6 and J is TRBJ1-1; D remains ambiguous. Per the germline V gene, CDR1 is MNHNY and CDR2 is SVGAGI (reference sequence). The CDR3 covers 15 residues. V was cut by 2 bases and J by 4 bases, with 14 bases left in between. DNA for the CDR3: TGTGCCAGCAGTTACGGGCGCAGCCTAACCACTGAAGCTTTCTTT. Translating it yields CASSYGRSLTTEAFF.

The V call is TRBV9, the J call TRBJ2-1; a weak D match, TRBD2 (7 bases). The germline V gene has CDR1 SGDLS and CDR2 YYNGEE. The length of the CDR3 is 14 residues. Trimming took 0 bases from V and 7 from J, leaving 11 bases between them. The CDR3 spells CASSVAGGHNEQFF. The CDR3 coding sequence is TGTGCCAGCAGCGTAGCGGGGGGACATAATGAGCAGTTCTTC.